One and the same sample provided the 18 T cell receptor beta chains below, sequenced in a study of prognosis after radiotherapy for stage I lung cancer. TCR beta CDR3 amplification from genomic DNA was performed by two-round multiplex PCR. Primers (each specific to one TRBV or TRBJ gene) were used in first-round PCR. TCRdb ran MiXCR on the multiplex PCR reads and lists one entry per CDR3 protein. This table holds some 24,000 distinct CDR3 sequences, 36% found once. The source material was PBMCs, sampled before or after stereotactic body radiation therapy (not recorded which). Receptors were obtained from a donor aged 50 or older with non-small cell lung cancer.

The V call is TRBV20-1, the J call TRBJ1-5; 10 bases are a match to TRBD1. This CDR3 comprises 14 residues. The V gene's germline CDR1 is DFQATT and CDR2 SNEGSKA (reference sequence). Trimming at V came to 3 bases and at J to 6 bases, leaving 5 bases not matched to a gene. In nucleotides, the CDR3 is TGCAGTGCTAGCCTCCGGGACAGGGGTCAGCCCCAGCATTTT. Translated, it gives CSASLRDRGQPQHF.

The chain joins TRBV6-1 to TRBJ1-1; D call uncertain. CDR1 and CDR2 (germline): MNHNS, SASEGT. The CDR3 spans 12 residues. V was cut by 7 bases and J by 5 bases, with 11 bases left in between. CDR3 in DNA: TGTGCCAGCACCTTCCAATCGACTGAAGCTTTCTTT. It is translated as CASTFQSTEAFF.

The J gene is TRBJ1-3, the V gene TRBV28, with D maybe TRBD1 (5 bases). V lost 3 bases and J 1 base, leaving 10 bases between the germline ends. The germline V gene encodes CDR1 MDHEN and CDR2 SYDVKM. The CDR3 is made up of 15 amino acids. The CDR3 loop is CASSLVTVSGNTIYF. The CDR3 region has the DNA TGTGCCAGCAGTTTGGTGACAGTGTCTGGAAACACCATATATTTT.

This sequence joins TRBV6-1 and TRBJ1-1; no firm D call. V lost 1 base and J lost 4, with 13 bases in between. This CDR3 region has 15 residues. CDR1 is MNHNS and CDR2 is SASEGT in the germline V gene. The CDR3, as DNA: TGTGCCAGCAGTGAAGAGGGCGGTGGTGGCACTGAAGCTTTCTTT. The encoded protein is CASSEEGGGGTEAFF.

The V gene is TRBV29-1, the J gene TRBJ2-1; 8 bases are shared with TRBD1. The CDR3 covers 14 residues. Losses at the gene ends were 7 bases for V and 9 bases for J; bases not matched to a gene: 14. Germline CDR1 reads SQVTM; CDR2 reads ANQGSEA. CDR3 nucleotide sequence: TGCAGCGCCGAGGGGGCCAGGGGGCCCGGTGAGCAGTTCTTC. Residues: CSAEGARGPGEQFF.

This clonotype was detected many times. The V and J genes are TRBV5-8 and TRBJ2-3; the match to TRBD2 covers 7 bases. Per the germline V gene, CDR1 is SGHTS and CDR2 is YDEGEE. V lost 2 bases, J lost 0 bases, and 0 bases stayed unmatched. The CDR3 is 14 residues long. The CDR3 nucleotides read TGTGCCAGCAGCTTTAGCGGGAGCACAGATACGCAGTATTTT. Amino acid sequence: CASSFSGSTDTQYF.

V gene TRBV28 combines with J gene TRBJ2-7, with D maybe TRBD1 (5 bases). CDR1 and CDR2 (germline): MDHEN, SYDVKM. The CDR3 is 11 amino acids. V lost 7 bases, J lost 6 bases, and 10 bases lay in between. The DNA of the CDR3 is TGTGCCAGCATGGTTACAGGCGAGCAGTACTTC. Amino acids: CASMVTGEQYF.

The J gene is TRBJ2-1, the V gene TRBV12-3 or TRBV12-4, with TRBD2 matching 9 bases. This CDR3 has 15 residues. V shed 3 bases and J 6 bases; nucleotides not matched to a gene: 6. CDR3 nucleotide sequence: TGTGCCAGCAGTTTGGGTAGCGGGAGTGGCAATGAGCAGTTCTTC. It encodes CASSLGSGSGNEQFF.

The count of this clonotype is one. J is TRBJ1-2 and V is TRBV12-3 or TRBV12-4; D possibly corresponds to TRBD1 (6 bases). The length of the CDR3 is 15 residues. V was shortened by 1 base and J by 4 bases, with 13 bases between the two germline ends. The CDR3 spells CASSLEGGGTYGYTF. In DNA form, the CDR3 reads TGTGCCAGCAGTTTAGAGGGAGGGGGGACCTATGGCTACACCTTC.

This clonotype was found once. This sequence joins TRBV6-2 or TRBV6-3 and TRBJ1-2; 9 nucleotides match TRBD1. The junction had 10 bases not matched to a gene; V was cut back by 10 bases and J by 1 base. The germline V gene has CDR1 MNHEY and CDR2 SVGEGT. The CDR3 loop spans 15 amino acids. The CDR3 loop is CATMEGTGFNYGYTF. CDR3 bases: TGTGCCACCATGGAAGGGACAGGGTTTAACTATGGCTACACCTTC.

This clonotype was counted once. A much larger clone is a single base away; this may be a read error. The CDR3 DNA follows: TGCAGTGCTAGAGATCAACCCCGACATGGGGTCTACACTGAAGCTTTCTTT. It specifies CSARDQPRHGVYTEAFF. The chain combines TRBV20-1 with TRBJ1-1; D not certain. CDR3 size: 17 residues. The germline gives CDR1 DFQATT, CDR2 SNEGSKA (reference sequence). With 0 bases removed from V and 3 bases from J, the gap between germline ends came to 20 bases.

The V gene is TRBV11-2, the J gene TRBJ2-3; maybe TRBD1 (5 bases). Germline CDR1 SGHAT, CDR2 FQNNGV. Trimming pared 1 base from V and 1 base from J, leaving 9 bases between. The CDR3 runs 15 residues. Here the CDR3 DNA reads TGTGCCAGCAGCTTAGTAGGGGATCGCACAGATACGCAGTATTTT. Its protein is CASSLVGDRTDTQYF.

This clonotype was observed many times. The CDR3 loop reads CASSGGLASSYEQYF. CDR3 in DNA: TGTGCCAGCAGCGGGGGACTTGCAAGCTCCTACGAGCAGTACTTC. The J gene is TRBJ2-7, the V gene TRBV11-3, with TRBD2 as a possible D gene (6 bases). Germline-derived CDR1 and CDR2 are SGHNT and YENEEA. The CDR3 is 15 residues long. The V end lost 5 bases, the J end lost 0 bases, and 14 bases lay between the germline ends.

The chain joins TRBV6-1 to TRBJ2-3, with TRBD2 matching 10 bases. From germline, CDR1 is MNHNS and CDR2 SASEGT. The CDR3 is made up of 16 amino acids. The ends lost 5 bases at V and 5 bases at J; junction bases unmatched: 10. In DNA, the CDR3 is TGTGCCAGCAGTCACATCCTAGCGGGGGAAAGAGATACGCAGTATTTT. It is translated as CASSHILAGERDTQYF.

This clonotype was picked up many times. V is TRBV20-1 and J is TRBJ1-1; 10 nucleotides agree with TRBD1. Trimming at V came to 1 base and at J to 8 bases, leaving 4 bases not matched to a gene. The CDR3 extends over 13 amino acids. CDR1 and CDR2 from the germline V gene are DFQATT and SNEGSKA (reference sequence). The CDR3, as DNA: TGCAGTGCTAGAGGTGGGACAGGGGTAGAAGCTTTCTTT. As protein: CSARGGTGVEAFF.

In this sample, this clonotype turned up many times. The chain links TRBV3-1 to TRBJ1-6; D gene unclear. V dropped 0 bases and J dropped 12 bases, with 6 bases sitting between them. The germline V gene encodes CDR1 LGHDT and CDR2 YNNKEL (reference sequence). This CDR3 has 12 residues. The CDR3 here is CASSQEHKPLHF. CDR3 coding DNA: TGTGCCAGCAGCCAAGAGCACAAACCCCTCCACTTT.

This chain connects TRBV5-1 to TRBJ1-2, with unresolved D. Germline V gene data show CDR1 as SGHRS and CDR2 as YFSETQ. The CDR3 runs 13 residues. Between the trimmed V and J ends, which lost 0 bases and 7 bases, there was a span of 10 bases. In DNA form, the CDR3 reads TGCGCCAGCAGCTTGGGTACAGAGGCTGGCTACACCTTC. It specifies CASSLGTEAGYTF.

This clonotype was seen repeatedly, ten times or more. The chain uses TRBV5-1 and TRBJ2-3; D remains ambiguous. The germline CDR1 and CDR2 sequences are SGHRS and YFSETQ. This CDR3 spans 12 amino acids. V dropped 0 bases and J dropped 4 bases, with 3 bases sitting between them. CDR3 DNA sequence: TGCGCCAGCAGCTTGGTTCCAGATACGCAGTATTTT. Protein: CASSLVPDTQYF.